This is a list of T cell receptor beta chains from one sample in a study of T cell responses to AZD1222 COVID-19 vaccine. Clones were sequenced by immunoSEQ multiplex PCR, and TCRdb holds only the in-frame ones, with some missing. The sample carries 95,000 to 150,000 clones, around 87% recorded once. The specimen was peripheral blood, collected on day 0 of AZD1222 vaccination. All receptors come from an adult in good health. Each CDR3 is given with its conserved first and last residue. The D gene is left open where the match is weak. Clone sizes are given selectively: once, few, many, or a class where the clone is expanded.

d_call: .; v_call: TRBV19; clone_size: .; cdr3_length: 13; j_call: TRBJ1-1; cdr3_nt: TGTGCCAGTGGGGCAGGCATGAACACTGAAGCTTTCTTT; cdr3_aa: CASGAGMNTEAFF
d_call: TRBD2; v_call: TRBV5-4; clone_size: .; cdr3_length: 15; j_call: TRBJ2-7; cdr3_nt: TGTGCCAGCAGCTTGGCTCCGACTAGCGGCTACGAGCAGTACTTC; cdr3_aa: CASSLAPTSGYEQYF
d_call: .; v_call: TRBV10-2; clone_size: .; cdr3_length: 13; j_call: TRBJ2-7; cdr3_nt: TGCGCCAGCAGAGCCCGGGACGGCTACGAGCAGTACTTC; cdr3_aa: CASRARDGYEQYF
d_call: .; v_call: TRBV7-6; clone_size: .; cdr3_length: 11; j_call: TRBJ2-3; cdr3_nt: TGTGCCAGCAGCTTGCGATATACGCAGTATTTT; cdr3_aa: CASSLRYTQYF
d_call: .; v_call: TRBV9; clone_size: .; cdr3_length: 15; j_call: TRBJ2-7; cdr3_nt: TGTGCCAGCAGCCCCTTCCCCGGGGACGGCAACGAGCAGTACTTC; cdr3_aa: CASSPFPGDGNEQYF
d_call: .; v_call: TRBV12-5; clone_size: .; cdr3_length: 16; j_call: TRBJ1-3; cdr3_nt: TGTGCTAGTGGTTCCCCCGGGGCTAGCTCTGGAAACACCATATATTTT; cdr3_aa: CASGSPGASSGNTIYF
d_call: .; v_call: TRBV3-1/TRBV3-2; clone_size: .; cdr3_length: 14; j_call: TRBJ1-2; cdr3_nt: TGTGCCAGCAGCCAAGAGAGGCAGGGCTCTGGCTACACCTTC; cdr3_aa: CASSQERQGSGYTF
d_call: .; v_call: TRBV21-1; clone_size: .; cdr3_length: 16; j_call: TRBJ2-1; cdr3_nt: TGTGCCAGCAGCAGCCGGGGAAGAAGCTCCTACAATGAGCAGTTCTTC; cdr3_aa: CASSSRGRSSYNEQFF
d_call: .; v_call: TRBV7-9; clone_size: .; cdr3_length: 14; j_call: TRBJ2-7; cdr3_nt: TGTGCCAGCAGCTTAAGACTAAACTCCTACGAGCAGTACTTC; cdr3_aa: CASSLRLNSYEQYF
d_call: TRBD1; v_call: TRBV2; clone_size: .; cdr3_length: 13; j_call: TRBJ2-1; cdr3_nt: TGTGCCAGCAGTGCGGACAGGGTCAATGAGCAGTTCTTC; cdr3_aa: CASSADRVNEQFF
d_call: TRBD2; v_call: TRBV10-3; clone_size: .; cdr3_length: 15; j_call: TRBJ2-5; cdr3_nt: TGTGCCATCAAAGGGGCAGCGGGGGCTAAGGAGACCCAGTACTTC; cdr3_aa: CAIKGAAGAKETQYF
d_call: .; v_call: TRBV5-8; clone_size: .; cdr3_length: 14; j_call: TRBJ1-2; cdr3_nt: TGTGCCAGCAGCCACGTTTGGGGCGCGGGTGACTACACCTTC; cdr3_aa: CASSHVWGAGDYTF
d_call: .; v_call: TRBV4-1; clone_size: .; cdr3_length: 15; j_call: TRBJ1-1; cdr3_nt: TGCGCCAGCAGCCAAGCATGGACAGAAAACACTGAAGCTTTCTTT; cdr3_aa: CASSQAWTENTEAFF
d_call: TRBD2; v_call: TRBV28; clone_size: .; cdr3_length: 15; j_call: TRBJ2-7; cdr3_nt: TGTGCCAGCAGAGGACTAGCGGGGGACTCCTACGAGCAGTACTTC; cdr3_aa: CASRGLAGDSYEQYF
d_call: .; v_call: TRBV5-1; clone_size: once; cdr3_length: 13; j_call: TRBJ2-2; cdr3_nt: TGCGCCAGCAGCCGGGTTTCAGAGGGGGAGCTGTTTTTT; cdr3_aa: CASSRVSEGELFF
d_call: .; v_call: TRBV6-4; clone_size: .; cdr3_length: 13; j_call: TRBJ2-1; cdr3_nt: TGTGCCAGCAGTGACTTAAGTAACAATGAGCAGTTCTTC; cdr3_aa: CASSDLSNNEQFF
d_call: .; v_call: TRBV30; clone_size: once; cdr3_length: 13; j_call: TRBJ2-7; cdr3_nt: TGTGCCTGGAGTGTATACGTCGGGTACGAGCAGTACTTC; cdr3_aa: CAWSVYVGYEQYF